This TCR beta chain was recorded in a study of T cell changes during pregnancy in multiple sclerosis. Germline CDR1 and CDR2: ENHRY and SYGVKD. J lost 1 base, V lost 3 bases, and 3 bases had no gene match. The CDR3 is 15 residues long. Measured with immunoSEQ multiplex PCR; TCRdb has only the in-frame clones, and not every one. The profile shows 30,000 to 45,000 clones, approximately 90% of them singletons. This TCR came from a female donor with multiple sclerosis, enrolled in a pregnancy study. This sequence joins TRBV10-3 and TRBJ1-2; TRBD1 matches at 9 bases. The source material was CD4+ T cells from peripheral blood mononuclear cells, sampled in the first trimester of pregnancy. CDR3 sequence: CAISDLGQGNYGYTF. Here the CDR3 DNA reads TGTGCCATCAGTGACTTGGGACAGGGTAACTATGGCTACACCTTC.